One sample yielded the 24 T cell receptor beta chains listed below, sequenced in a study of cytomegalovirus exposure and HLA in healthy donors. Vbeta (60) and Jbeta (13) primers were used in the PCR. Using immunoSEQ multiplex PCR, the repertoire was profiled, and TCRdb retains in-frame clones only, with some absent. The sample has roughly 190,000 clones, around 81% seen once; the top ten hold about 1.8%. The sample consisted of PBMCs. The receptor source for this set is a man between 18 and 29 years old in good health and CMV-seronegative.

CDR3 sequence (DNA): TGTGCCAGCACGGGACAGGGCAATCAGCCCCAGCATTTT. It yields the protein CASTGQGNQPQHF. The gene calls are TRBV2 and TRBJ1-5, with TRBD1 matching 8 bases. With 7 bases clipped from V and 2 bases from J, the junction kept 1 base outside the gene matches. From germline, CDR1 is SNHLY and CDR2 FYNNEI. The CDR3 extends over 13 amino acids.

The CDR3 region is CASSYGSQYDSPLHF. The DNA for the CDR3 is TGTGCCAGTAGTTACGGGTCCCAATATGATTCACCCCTCCACTTT. This sequence joins TRBV19 and TRBJ1-6; D is unresolved. Germline V lookup: CDR1 LNHDA, CDR2 SQIVND (reference sequence). V was pared by 5 bases and J by 8 bases, with 16 bases between. The CDR3 contains 15 residues.

The rearrangement joins TRBV6-1 to TRBJ2-3, with 10 bases identical to TRBD2. The CDR3 consists of 18 residues. J was trimmed by 0 bases and V by 4 bases; bases with no gene match: 10. Germline assignment: CDR1 MNHNS and CDR2 SASEGT. Written as DNA, the CDR3 is TGTGCCAGCAGTGCCGGACTAGCGGACCTACTTAGCACAGATACGCAGTATTTT. Protein sequence: CASSAGLADLLSTDTQYF.

This chain links TRBV6-6 with TRBJ1-1; D perhaps matches TRBD1 (5 bases). The germline V and J ends were trimmed by 5 bases and 8 bases, with 12 bases remaining between them. The CDR3 runs 12 residues. Germline CDR1 MNHNY, CDR2 SVGAGI (reference sequence). CDR3 protein: CASSQGVGEAFF. DNA of the CDR3: TGTGCCAGCAGTCAAGGGGTGGGCGAAGCTTTCTTT.

This chain joins TRBV7-9 and TRBJ1-6; perhaps TRBD1 as D (6 bases). The V gene lost 6 bases and the J gene lost 10 bases, with 16 bases spanning the gap. The CDR3 is 14 residues long. CDR1 and CDR2 from the germline V gene are SEHNR and FQNEAQ (reference sequence). The CDR3 DNA sequence: TGTGCCAGCAGTCGAACAGGGTCAGGATCACCCCTCCACTTT. Its translation is CASSRTGSGSPLHF.

The chain uses TRBV5-1 and TRBJ1-6; D call uncertain. The CDR3 consists of 15 residues. CDR1 is SGHRS and CDR2 is YFSETQ in the germline V gene. V lost 0 bases, J lost 7 bases, and 11 bases lay in between. In DNA form, the CDR3 reads TGCGCCAGCAGCTTGGGCAGAACCAGAAATTCACCCCTCCACTTT. Translated: CASSLGRTRNSPLHF. Complete variable domain (other parts from reference TRBV5-1 and TRBJ1-6): KAGVTQTPRYLIKTRGQQVTLSCSPISGHRSVSWYQQTPGQGLQFLFEYFSETQRNKGNFPGRFSGRQFSNSRSEMNVSTLELGDSALYLCASSLGRTRNSPLHFGNGTRLTVT.

A few counts support this clone. The chain combines TRBV25-1 with TRBJ1-2; D might be TRBD1 (5 bases). This CDR3 contains 17 residues. Germline CDR1 MGHDK, CDR2 SYGVNS. V was trimmed by 3 bases and J by 4 bases, leaving 21 bases between them. In DNA form, the CDR3 reads TGTGCCAGCAGTGATGATATTGGTAGGGGAATCGGCTATGGCTACACCTTC. It specifies CASSDDIGRGIGYGYTF.

The V and J genes are TRBV6-5 and TRBJ1-1; TRBD1 agrees at 9 bases. This CDR3 has 15 residues. The germline gives CDR1 MNHEY, CDR2 SVGAGI. Trimming removed 2 bases from V and 3 bases from J; junction bases left unmatched: 4. Here the CDR3 DNA reads TGTGCCAGCAGTTACGGACAGGGGAGGGACACTGAAGCTTTCTTT. Residues: CASSYGQGRDTEAFF.

The gene calls are TRBV9 and TRBJ2-7; 7 bases agree with TRBD2. The junction had 9 bases not matched to a gene; V was cut back by 4 bases and J by 2 bases. The germline V gene encodes CDR1 SGDLS and CDR2 YYNGEE. The CDR3 has 15 residues. In DNA form, the CDR3 reads TGTGCCAGCAGCCCCGAACCTAGCGGTACCTACGAGCAGTACTTC. The encoded protein is CASSPEPSGTYEQYF.

The sample holds a few counts of this clone. The rearrangement uses TRBV4-3 and TRBJ2-5; possible D gene TRBD2, 7 bases. CDR1 is LGHNA, CDR2 YSLEER, per germline. The CDR3 runs 17 residues. V dropped 0 bases and J dropped 4 bases, with 18 bases sitting between them. CDR3 region: CASSQDLGGGARETQYF. In DNA form, the CDR3 reads TGCGCCAGCAGCCAAGATTTGGGAGGGGGGGCCAGAGAGACCCAGTACTTC.

The chain couples TRBV19 to TRBJ1-2; D is unresolved. CDR3 size: 14 residues. Germline assignment: CDR1 LNHDA and CDR2 SQIVND (reference sequence). V was pared by 5 bases and J by 7 bases, with 17 bases between. CDR3 sequence: CASSPVLAVPGYTF. Written as DNA, the CDR3 is TGTGCCAGTAGTCCAGTCCTGGCGGTCCCTGGCTACACCTTC. Supplemented by reference TRBV19 and TRBJ1-2, the full variable domain reads DGGITQSPKYLFRKEGQNVTLSCEQNLNHDAMYWYRQDPGQGLRLIYYSQIVNDFQKGDIAEGYSVSREKKESFPLTVTSAQKNPTAFYLCASSPVLAVPGYTFGSGTRLTVV.

The V and J genes are TRBV5-1 and TRBJ1-6; 7 bases line up with TRBD1. From germline, CDR1 is SGHRS and CDR2 YFSETQ. With V trimmed by 4 bases and J by 0 bases, 7 bases remained unmatched. The CDR3 runs to 17 residues. CDR3 protein: CASSRGQAPSYNSPLHF. CDR3 coding DNA: TGCGCCAGCAGCAGAGGACAGGCCCCCTCCTATAATTCACCCCTCCACTTT.

This chain connects TRBV7-3 to TRBJ2-5; TRBD1 matches 10 bases. V shed 1 base, J shed 4 bases, and the junction held 3 bases outside the gene matches. The CDR3 extends over 15 amino acids. CDR1 is SGHTA, CDR2 FQGTGA, per germline. The CDR3 bases are TGTGCCAGCAGCTTAAGCGGGACAGGGGCAGAGACCCAGTACTTC. As protein: CASSLSGTGAETQYF.

The J gene is TRBJ2-1, the V gene TRBV14; 7 positions match TRBD1. CDR1 is SGHDN, CDR2 FVKESK, per germline. Losses at the gene ends were 3 bases for V and 4 bases for J; bases not matched to a gene: 9. This CDR3 has 16 residues. The CDR3 here is CASSHAAGTVYNEQFF. CDR3 DNA: TGTGCCAGCAGCCACGCCGCCGGGACAGTATACAATGAGCAGTTCTTC.

The rearrangement joins TRBV7-8 to TRBJ2-6; 8 positions agree with TRBD1. CDR1 and CDR2 from the germline V gene are SGHVS and FQNEAQ. J gave up 1 base and V 5 bases, and 10 bases lay outside the gene matches. This CDR3 region has 18 residues. CDR3 amino acids: CASSPVPGQVSGANVLTF. CDR3 bases: TGTGCCAGCAGCCCGGTCCCGGGACAGGTTTCTGGGGCCAACGTCCTGACTTTC.

This chain uses TRBV5-1 with TRBJ2-1; 11 bases are a match to TRBD2. The ends lost 6 bases at V and 7 bases at J; junction bases unmatched: 6. This CDR3 is 14 amino acids long. Germline CDR1 SGHRS, CDR2 YFSETQ. CDR3 sequence: CASNSGGAGNEQFF. The CDR3 nucleotides are TGCGCCAGCAATAGCGGGGGGGCAGGGAATGAGCAGTTCTTC.

This clone was observed a few times. V is TRBV9 and J is TRBJ2-3, with TRBD2 identical over 13 bases. Unmatched junction bases numbered 13, after V lost 4 bases and J lost 2 bases. The CDR3 has 19 residues. CDR1 and CDR2 (germline): SGDLS, YYNGEE. The DNA for the CDR3 is TGTGCCAGCAGCCTGAGACTAGCGGGAGGATCAATAGTCACAGATACGCAGTATTTT. This encodes CASSLRLAGGSIVTDTQYF.

The CDR3 DNA follows: TGTGCCAGCAGTTTATCGTCAGCGGGGGGCTCTTCGAGGGCCTACAATGAGCAGTTCTTC. Protein product: CASSLSSAGGSSRAYNEQFF. This chain joins TRBV27 and TRBJ2-1; 9 nucleotides line up with TRBD2. The CDR3 loop spans 20 amino acids. The V gene end was trimmed by 0 bases and the J gene end by 2 bases; junction bases not matched to a gene: 14. Per the germline V gene, CDR1 is MNHEY and CDR2 is SMNVEV (reference sequence).

The V call is TRBV5-1, the J call TRBJ1-1, with 7 bases that match TRBD1. Germline V gene sequence: CDR1 SGHRS, CDR2 YFSETQ. With 2 bases clipped from V and 1 base from J, the junction kept 8 bases outside the gene matches. The CDR3 is 16 residues long. This CDR3 is CASSLLTGSGNTEAFF. The CDR3 region has the DNA TGCGCCAGCAGCTTACTGACAGGGTCGGGGAACACTGAAGCTTTCTTT.

The V gene is TRBV2, the J gene TRBJ2-1, with 8 nucleotides matching TRBD1. The CDR3 is 13 residues long. Germline trimming cut 6 bases from V and 5 bases from J; bases unmatched to any gene: 3. CDR1 and CDR2 (germline): SNHLY, FYNNEI. CDR3 sequence reads: CASREGQDNEQFF. CDR3 nucleotide sequence: TGTGCCAGCAGGGAGGGACAGGACAATGAGCAGTTCTTC.

Concerning this clone: Compared with germline, one end of the junction differs, possibly owing to a read error. This rearrangement joins TRBV7-9 to TRBJ2-1, with TRBD2 identical over 12 bases. This CDR3 comprises 17 residues. Germline V CDR1 and CDR2: SEHNR, FQNEAQ (reference sequence). The CDR3 DNA sequence: TGTTCCAGCAGCTCAATACTAGCGGGAGGCCCCTACAATGAGCAGTTCTTC. Its translation is CSSSSILAGGPYNEQFF.

V gene TRBV19 combines with J gene TRBJ2-7; 11 nucleotides align to TRBD2. Per the germline V gene, CDR1 is LNHDA and CDR2 is SQIVND (reference sequence). CDR3 length equals 13 residues. J was trimmed by 4 bases and V by 5 bases; bases with no gene match: 1. CDR3 amino acids: CASSGTSGYEQYF. The CDR3 DNA is TGTGCCAGTAGTGGGACTAGCGGTTACGAGCAGTACTTC.

The DNA for the CDR3 is TGTGCCAGCAGTTACTCCTCTAGCGGGGTTTCCTACGAGCAGTACTTC. Protein: CASSYSSSGVSYEQYF. This sequence joins TRBV6-5 and TRBJ2-7; 9 bases map to TRBD2. The germline V gene encodes CDR1 MNHEY and CDR2 SVGAGI. This CDR3 comprises 16 residues. The V and J ends lost 0 bases and 1 base, in that order; junction bases with no gene match: 4.

The J gene is TRBJ2-3, the V gene TRBV5-6, with 12 bases lining up with TRBD2. Germline lookup yields CDR1 SGHDT and CDR2 YYEEEE. This CDR3 is 16 amino acids long. Losses at the gene ends were 1 base for V and 6 bases for J; bases not matched to a gene: 6. In DNA, the CDR3 is TGTGCCAGCAGCTTGAGGGCTAGCGGGGGGGTGGATACGCAGTATTTT. It codes for CASSLRASGGVDTQYF.